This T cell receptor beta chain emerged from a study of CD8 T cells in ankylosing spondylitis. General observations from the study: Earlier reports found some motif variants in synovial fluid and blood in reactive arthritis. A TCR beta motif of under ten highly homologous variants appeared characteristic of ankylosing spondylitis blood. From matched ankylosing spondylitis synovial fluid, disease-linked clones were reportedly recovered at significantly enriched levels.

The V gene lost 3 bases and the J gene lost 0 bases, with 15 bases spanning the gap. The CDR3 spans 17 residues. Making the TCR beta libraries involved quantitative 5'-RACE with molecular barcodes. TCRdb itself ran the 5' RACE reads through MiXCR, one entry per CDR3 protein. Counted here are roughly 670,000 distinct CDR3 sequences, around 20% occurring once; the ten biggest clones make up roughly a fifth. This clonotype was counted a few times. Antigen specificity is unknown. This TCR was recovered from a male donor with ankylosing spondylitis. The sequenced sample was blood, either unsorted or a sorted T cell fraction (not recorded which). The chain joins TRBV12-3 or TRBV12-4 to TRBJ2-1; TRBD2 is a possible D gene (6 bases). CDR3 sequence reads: CASSFNRGRTSYNEQFF. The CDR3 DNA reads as TGTGCCAGCAGTTTTAATCGAGGGAGGACCTCCTACAATGAGCAGTTCTTC.